The next 13 T cell receptor beta chains were all read from a single sample in a study of blood T cell repertoires in COVID-19. Measured with immunoSEQ multiplex PCR; TCRdb has only the in-frame clones, and not every one. The sample gives roughly 70,000 clones, 65% to 85% of which show up once; around 4.1% is in the top ten. Material for sequencing was peripheral blood. These receptors all stem from a woman aged 60-75 years with acute or convalescent COVID-19.

The chain combines TRBV29-1 with TRBJ2-2, with TRBD1 matching over 8 bases. Germline CDR1 reads SQVTM; CDR2 reads ANQGSEA. Unmatched junction bases numbered 6, after V lost 6 bases and J lost 3 bases. This CDR3 contains 14 residues. The CDR3 loop is CSVQTGVYTGELFF. The CDR3 nucleotides read TGCAGCGTCCAGACAGGGGTTTACACCGGGGAGCTGTTTTTT.

The genes are TRBV5-1 and TRBJ2-2; D may be TRBD1 (6 bases). Trimming took 3 bases from V and 10 from J, leaving 16 bases between them. This CDR3 region has 14 residues. CDR1 and CDR2 (germline): SGHRS, YFSETQ. This chain's CDR3 is CASSSLRTAEELFF. CDR3 bases: TGCGCCAGCAGCTCCCTACGGACAGCGGAGGAGCTGTTTTTT.

The V call is TRBV18, the J call TRBJ1-2, with TRBD1 as a possible D gene (6 bases). The CDR3 is made up of 16 amino acids. Per the germline V gene, CDR1 is KGHSH and CDR2 is LQKENI. V lost 3 bases and J lost 3, with 17 bases in between. DNA for the CDR3: TGTGCCAGCTCACCCCCCGGGGGGGCGCGGGACTATGGCTACACCTTC. Translated, it gives CASSPPGGARDYGYTF.

The chain recombines TRBV27 with TRBJ1-2; 7 bases are shared with TRBD1. In germline, CDR1 is MNHEY, CDR2 SMNVEV (reference sequence). V lost 2 bases to trimming and J lost 4 bases; unmatched junction nucleotides: 1. This CDR3 has 13 amino acids. The CDR3 coding sequence is TGTGCCAGCAGTTTACGACAGGGCTATGGCTACACCTTC. Protein sequence: CASSLRQGYGYTF.

The chain recombines TRBV19 with TRBJ2-2, with D perhaps matching TRBD2 (5 bases). This CDR3 region has 14 residues. Germline V lookup: CDR1 LNHDA, CDR2 SQIVND (reference sequence). The germline V and J ends were trimmed by 9 bases and 6 bases, with 17 bases remaining between them. CDR3 residues: CASHPPRDAGELFF. CDR3 nucleotide sequence: TGTGCCAGCCACCCCCCGAGGGATGCCGGGGAGCTGTTTTTT.

V and J are TRBV7-3 and TRBJ2-3; possibly TRBD2 for D (6 bases). The CDR3 has 12 residues. Germline CDR1 reads SGHTA; CDR2 reads FQGTGA. The V end was cut by 8 bases, the J end by 8 bases, with 14 bases between. This CDR3 reads CASGGAQGTQYF. The CDR3 DNA is TGTGCCAGCGGCGGGGCCCAGGGTACGCAGTATTTT. The entire variable domain, with the rest obtained from reference TRBV7-3 and TRBJ2-3, is as follows: GAGVSQTPSNKVTEKGKYVELRCDPISGHTALYWYRQSLGQGPEFLIYFQGTGAADDSGLPNDRFFAVRPEGSVSTLKIQRTERGDSAVYLCASGGAQGTQYFGPGTRLTVL.

This clone has only a few counts. The chain has TRBV9 and TRBJ2-2, with TRBD2 identical over 14 bases. V trimming: 3 bases; J trimming: 5 bases; junction bases outside the gene matches: 9. Germline V gene sequence: CDR1 SGDLS, CDR2 YYNGEE. This CDR3 is 18 amino acids long. The CDR3 sequence is CASSARLAGGPWTGELFF. The CDR3 DNA reads as TGTGCCAGCAGCGCCAGACTAGCGGGGGGGCCGTGGACCGGGGAGCTGTTTTTT.

The rearrangement uses TRBV5-1 and TRBJ2-3; 12 nucleotides align to TRBD2. The CDR3 loop spans 15 amino acids. CDR1 and CDR2 from the germline V gene are SGHRS and YFSETQ. J gave up 4 bases and V 3 bases, and 3 bases lay outside the gene matches. The CDR3 coding sequence is TGCGCCAGCAGCTCTAGCGGGGGGGAGGCAGATACGCAGTATTTT. Amino acid sequence: CASSSSGGEADTQYF.

This clone was seen a single time. The gene calls are TRBV13 and TRBJ2-3; no clear D. Germline lookup yields CDR1 PRHDT and CDR2 FYEKMQ (reference sequence). The CDR3 is 16 amino acids. V lost 1 base to trimming and J lost 0 bases, with 11 bases between them. CDR3 sequence: CASSLDSTPSTDTQYF. The CDR3 region has the DNA TGTGCCAGCAGCTTAGATAGCACTCCTAGCACAGATACGCAGTATTTT.

The chain employs TRBV2 and TRBJ2-7, with TRBD1 matching 7 bases. Germline V lookup: CDR1 SNHLY, CDR2 FYNNEI. The V gene end was trimmed by 4 bases and the J gene end by 2 bases; junction bases not matched to a gene: 11. The CDR3 runs 16 residues. In DNA, the CDR3 is TGTGCCAGCAGTGCCGCTTCCGGGACAGCAGCCTACGAGCAGTACTTC. Its translation: CASSAASGTAAYEQYF.

The rearrangement links TRBV5-1 to TRBJ2-4, with a tentative D call TRBD1 (5 bases). V lost 0 bases, J lost 6 bases, and 13 bases lay in between. CDR1 is SGHRS and CDR2 is YFSETQ in the germline V gene. CDR3 length: 15 residues. For the CDR3, the DNA is TGCGCCAGCAGCTTGGTCTTGGGGCAGGGAAACATTCAGTACTTC. Its translation: CASSLVLGQGNIQYF.

The V and J genes are TRBV7-9 and TRBJ1-6; D gene unclear. CDR3 length equals 14 residues. Germline assignment: CDR1 SEHNR and CDR2 FQNEAQ (reference sequence). Between the trimmed V and J ends, which lost 5 bases and 2 bases, there was a span of 7 bases. The CDR3 DNA sequence: TGTGCCAGCAGCATCGGGACCTATAATTCACCCCTCCACTTT. Protein product: CASSIGTYNSPLHF.

The chain joins TRBV3-1 (or the pseudogene TRBV3-2) to TRBJ2-1, with D possibly TRBD1 on 6 matching bases. Trimming left V 4 bases short and J 8 bases short, with 18 bases between. The length of the CDR3 is 15 residues. CDR1 is LGHDT and CDR2 is YNNKEL in the germline V gene (reference sequence). CDR3 sequence reads: CASSPFRGAADEQFF. CDR3 in DNA: TGTGCCAGCAGCCCCTTCAGGGGCGCTGCAGATGAGCAGTTCTTC.